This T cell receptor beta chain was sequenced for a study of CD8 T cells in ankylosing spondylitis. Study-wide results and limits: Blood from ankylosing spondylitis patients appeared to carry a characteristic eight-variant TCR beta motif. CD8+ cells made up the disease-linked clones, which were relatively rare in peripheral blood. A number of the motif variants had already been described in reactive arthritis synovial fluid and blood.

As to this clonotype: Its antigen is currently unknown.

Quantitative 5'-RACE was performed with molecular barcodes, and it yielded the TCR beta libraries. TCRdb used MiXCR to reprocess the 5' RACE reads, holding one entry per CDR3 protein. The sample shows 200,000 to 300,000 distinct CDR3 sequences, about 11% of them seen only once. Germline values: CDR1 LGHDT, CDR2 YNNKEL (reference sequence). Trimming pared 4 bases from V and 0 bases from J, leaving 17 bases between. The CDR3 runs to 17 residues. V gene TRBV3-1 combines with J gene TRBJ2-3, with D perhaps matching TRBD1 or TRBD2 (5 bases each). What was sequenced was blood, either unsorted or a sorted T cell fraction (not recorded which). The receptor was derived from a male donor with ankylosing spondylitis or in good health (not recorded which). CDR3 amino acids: CASSRGSGLPSTDTQYF. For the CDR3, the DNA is TGTGCCAGCAGCCGGGGGAGCGGATTGCCTAGCACAGATACGCAGTATTTT.